Below, 3 T cell receptor beta chains from the same sample are listed, as sequenced in a study of identifying expanded T cells in peripheral blood. The data were produced by immunoSEQ multiplex PCR, yet TCRdb's version contains in-frame clones alone and is incomplete. The top ten clones hold less than 6% of a sample with 90,000 to 95,000 clones, around 90% of them seen once. Sequencing was performed on blood. The receptors come from a person aged 18 to 70 in good health.

V and J are TRBV30 and TRBJ1-5; D gene ambiguous. Between the trimmed V and J ends, which lost 0 bases and 4 bases, there was a span of 7 bases. The CDR3 runs to 13 residues. Germline-derived CDR1 and CDR2 are GTSNPN and SVGIG (reference sequence). CDR3 sequence reads: CAWSVTINQPQHF. CDR3 DNA: TGTGCCTGGAGTGTAACGATTAATCAGCCCCAGCATTTT.

The chain links TRBV19 to TRBJ1-5; 12 nucleotides agree with TRBD1. This CDR3 is 16 amino acids long. Germline CDR1 LNHDA, CDR2 SQIVND (reference sequence). V lost 5 bases and J lost 3; bases outside the gene matches: 5. The CDR3 DNA reads TGTGCCAGTAGTCGGCGGGACAGGGGGCACAATCAGCCCCAGCATTTT. This gives the protein CASSRRDRGHNQPQHF.

This rearrangement joins TRBV9 to TRBJ2-6; unclear D gene. Germline CDR1 and CDR2: SGDLS and YYNGEE. The CDR3 consists of 16 residues. Between the trimmed V and J ends, which lost 1 base and 0 bases, there was a span of 8 bases. The CDR3 reads CASSVSMNSGANVLTF. The CDR3 coding sequence is TGTGCCAGCAGCGTATCCATGAACTCTGGGGCCAACGTCCTGACTTTC.